A single T cell receptor beta chain is shown here with its context. No antigen is known for it. This sample is drawn from a study of CD8 T cells in Susac syndrome. The study, taken as a whole, reports: The study's TCR sequencing and HLA analysis drew on a certain number of individuals. That number was acknowledged as relatively small.

Sequencing of TCR beta, carried out with a high-throughput approach, was applied to CD8+ and CD4+ T cells from the blood. After extraction with the RNeasy kit, about 0.45 to 1 ug of the RNA was reverse transcribed using random hexamers. TCRdb called the immunoSEQ multiplex PCR reads again in MiXCR, with one record for every CDR3 protein. The sample records 140,000 or so distinct CDR3 sequences, approximately 96% being singletons. The TCR was taken from a human donor with multiple sclerosis. The sample taken for sequencing was CD4+ T cells from PBMCs.

The CDR3 protein is CSAVRGTGFQYEQYF. CDR3 in DNA: TGCAGTGCCGTAAGAGGGACAGGGTTTCAGTACGAGCAGTACTTC. The rearrangement links TRBV20-1 to TRBJ2-7; 9 bases line up with TRBD1. The CDR3 runs to 15 residues. V trimming: 6 bases; J trimming: 4 bases; junction bases outside the gene matches: 13. Germline values: CDR1 DFQATT, CDR2 SNEGSKA (reference sequence).